This T cell receptor beta chain emerged from a study of T cell responses to AZD1222 COVID-19 vaccine. Study-wide results and caveats: CD4 TCRs linked to vaccination spanned spike, dominating at 160-218 and 743-854. Every sample of the repertoires postdated the peak T cell response. Just a handful of AZD1222 recipients tested seropositive at baseline.

Worth noting for this clone: Its target is not known.

Germline V lookup: CDR1 MNHEY, CDR2 SVGAGI. V was pared by 8 bases and J by 0 bases, with 11 bases between. CDR3 length: 13 amino acids. TCRdb's copy holds only in-frame clones and misses some; the assay was immunoSEQ multiplex PCR. The table has around 52,000 clones, 75% to 90% seen once. The sequence was obtained from an adult in good health. Source: peripheral blood, taken on day 0 of AZD1222 vaccination. The genes are TRBV6-5 and TRBJ2-7; D is undetermined. The chain's CDR3 is CASAGFPSYEQYF. The CDR3 nucleotides read TGTGCCAGCGCAGGCTTTCCCTCCTACGAGCAGTACTTC.